The clone carrying this T cell receptor beta chain was detected only a few times. Antigen: not known. Naive CD8 cells were CD45RO-negative, positively selected for CCR7, excluding terminally differentiated effector memory CD45RA+ cells. The sample comes from a study of shared clonotypes between healthy human individuals. Broader study findings: Compared with clonotypes that all four donors shared, non-shared clonotypes had lower generation probabilities. A handful of donors showed sharing of around 5.3% of naive CD4 clonotypes.

Germline-derived CDR1 and CDR2 are GTSNPN and SVGIG (reference sequence). J lost 5 bases, V lost 3 bases, and 8 bases had no gene match. This CDR3 contains 15 residues. Sorted-subset replicate PCRs used around 200 ng DNA, some 33,000 T cell genomes. The data were produced by immunoSEQ multiplex PCR, yet TCRdb's version contains in-frame clones alone and is incomplete. The table records some 2 million clones, about 94% of them present only once. The rearrangement uses TRBV30 and TRBJ1-2, with 11 bases fitting TRBD1. The clonotype comes from a man younger than 30 in good health. Sequencing was performed on naive CD8+ T cells sorted from blood. The CDR3 spells CAWRVGQGAWYGYTF. CDR3 bases: TGTGCCTGGAGGGTCGGACAGGGGGCTTGGTATGGCTACACCTTC.